This entry lists 8 T cell receptor beta chains sequenced from one sample in a study of regulatory T cells in long-lasting Graves disease. CDR3-region Arm-PCR and iRepertoire HTBI primers produced the TCR beta libraries. TCRdb independently ran MiXCR on the multiplex PCR reads; one entry per CDR3 protein. In the table there are approximately 350,000 distinct CDR3 sequences, about 23% of which are singletons. Time point denoted: persistent/refractory GD, antithyroid drugs over 5 years with positive TRAb. The TCR library was prepared using RNA isolated from PBMCs. Sequencing used peripheral blood mononuclear cells (PBMCs), obtained when the disease was refractory, from a patient treated with antithyroid drugs. These receptors all stem from a woman aged 35 to 49 with Graves disease.

Concerning this clonotype: A junction end diverges from the germline sequence, so it may reflect a read error. The J gene is TRBJ2-5, the V gene TRBV7-7, with D possibly being TRBD2 (5 bases). CDR1 is SSHAT and CDR2 is FNYEAQ in the germline V gene (reference sequence). The length of the CDR3 is 16 residues. The CDR3 DNA reads as TGTGCTAGCAGCCCAGTTAATCCAGGACTCCAAGAGACCCAGTACTTC. Translation gives CASSPVNPGLQETQYF.

This clonotype was picked up many times. The chain couples TRBV6-2 or TRBV6-3 to TRBJ1-5; D unclear. The V and J ends lost 5 bases and 6 bases respectively, with 11 bases between them. The CDR3 consists of 13 residues. CDR1 and CDR2 from the germline V gene are MNHEY and SVGEGT. CDR3 nucleotides: TGTGCCAGCAGTGTAAGTGGGATTCAGCCCCAGCATTTT. Residues: CASSVSGIQPQHF.

This chain connects TRBV28 to TRBJ1-2, with D possibly being TRBD1 (6 bases). Trimming stripped 6 bases from V and 8 bases from J, with 16 bases between. This CDR3 comprises 13 residues. CDR1 is MDHEN and CDR2 is SYDVKM in the germline V gene. The CDR3, as DNA: TGTGCCAGCAGGGGCAGGGGTACCCCCGGCTACACCTTC. Protein sequence: CASRGRGTPGYTF.

This clonotype occurred many times. V and J are TRBV27 and TRBJ1-5; unclear D gene. CDR1 and CDR2 from the germline V gene are MNHEY and SMNVEV (reference sequence). The length of the CDR3 is 12 residues. Trimming removed 8 bases from V and 6 bases from J, with 11 bases in between. CDR3 loop: CASGFGLQPQHF. CDR3 nucleotide sequence: TGTGCCAGCGGGTTCGGGCTTCAGCCCCAGCATTTT.

V is TRBV29-1 and J is TRBJ1-1; 8 nucleotides line up with TRBD1. Unmatched junction bases numbered 2, after V lost 5 bases and J lost 0 bases. Germline V lookup: CDR1 SQVTM, CDR2 ANQGSEA. This CDR3 is 13 amino acids long. DNA for the CDR3: TGCAGCGTTAAGGACAGGGTGAACACTGAAGCTTTCTTT. It codes for CSVKDRVNTEAFF.

Remarks on this clonotype: Possible read error: a much larger clone is one base away. The chain couples TRBV12-3 or TRBV12-4 to TRBJ2-1; 7 bases are a match to TRBD2. The CDR3 is made up of 16 amino acids. The CDR3 DNA follows: TGTACCAGCAGCGCCTGGGCTAGCGGCAATTACAATGAGCAGTTCTTC. Its protein is CTSSAWASGNYNEQFF.

This clonotype was picked up many times. The chain recombines TRBV28 with TRBJ1-5; D gene uncertain. Germline V lookup: CDR1 MDHEN, CDR2 SYDVKM. Between the trimmed V and J ends, which lost 6 bases and 2 bases, there was a span of 5 bases. This CDR3 contains 12 residues. Written as DNA, the CDR3 is TGTGCCAGCAGGGCAGGCAATCAGCCCCAGCATTTT. It encodes CASRAGNQPQHF.

This clonotype appeared a few times. The CDR3 nucleotides are TGCGCCAGCAGCTTGAGTTCAGGGGACTCTAGCAATCAGCCCCAGCATTTT. Its translation: CASSLSSGDSSNQPQHF. V gene TRBV5-1 combines with J gene TRBJ1-5; a possible D gene is TRBD1 (6 bases). This CDR3 spans 17 amino acids. The germline gives CDR1 SGHRS, CDR2 YFSETQ. With 1 base removed from V and 0 bases from J, the gap between germline ends came to 14 bases. The full variable domain, its missing parts supplied by reference TRBV5-1 and TRBJ1-5, is KAGVTQTPRYLIKTRGQQVTLSCSPISGHRSVSWYQQTPGQGLQFLFEYFSETQRNKGNFPGRFSGRQFSNSRSEMNVSTLELGDSALYLCASSLSSGDSSNQPQHFGDGTRLSIL.